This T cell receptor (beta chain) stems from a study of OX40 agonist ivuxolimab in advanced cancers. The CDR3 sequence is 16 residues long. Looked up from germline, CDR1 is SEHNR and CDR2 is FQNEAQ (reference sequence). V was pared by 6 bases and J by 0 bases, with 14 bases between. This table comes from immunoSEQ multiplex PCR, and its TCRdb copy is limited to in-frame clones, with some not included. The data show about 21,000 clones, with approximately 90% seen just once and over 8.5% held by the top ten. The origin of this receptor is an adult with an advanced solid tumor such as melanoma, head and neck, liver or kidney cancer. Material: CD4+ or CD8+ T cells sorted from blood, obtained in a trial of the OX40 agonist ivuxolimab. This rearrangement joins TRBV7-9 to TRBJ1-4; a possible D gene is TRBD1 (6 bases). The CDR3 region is CASSQQGPTTNEKLFF. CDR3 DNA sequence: TGTGCCAGCAGTCAACAGGGTCCGACAACTAATGAAAAACTGTTTTTT.